A single sample gave rise to the 6 T cell receptor beta chains below, sequenced in a study of cytomegalovirus exposure and HLA in healthy donors. Use of 60 Vbeta and 13 Jbeta primers characterized the PCR. Profiled with immunoSEQ multiplex PCR; TCRdb holds only in-frame clones, not every one. The sample records 95,000 or so clones, around 81% being singletons. The sample was PBMCs. The receptor source for this set is a woman aged 70-85 years in good health and CMV-seropositive.

The chain recombines TRBV16 with TRBJ1-2; possibly TRBD1 for D (5 bases). The germline CDR1 and CDR2 sequences are KGHSY and FQNENV. This CDR3 has 13 amino acids. V was trimmed by 4 bases and J by 4 bases, leaving 10 bases between them. The CDR3 coding sequence is TGTGCCAGCAGCCCTAGGCAGGGCTATGGCTACACCTTC. Its protein product is CASSPRQGYGYTF.

This chain links TRBV18 with TRBJ2-2, with D possibly TRBD1 on 6 matching bases. V gave up 0 bases and J gave up 0 bases, with 14 bases separating them. CDR3 length: 18 residues. The V gene's germline CDR1 is KGHSH and CDR2 LQKENI. DNA of the CDR3: TGTGCCAGCTCACCACCCAACAGGGTCAATACGAACACCGGGGAGCTGTTTTTT. It codes for CASSPPNRVNTNTGELFF.

The J gene is TRBJ2-3, the V gene TRBV5-1; D uncertain. V was pared by 2 bases and J by 6 bases, with 7 bases between. The CDR3 is 12 residues long. Germline V lookup: CDR1 SGHRS, CDR2 YFSETQ. The CDR3 DNA follows: TGCGCCAGCAGCTTAACCCAGGATACGCAGTATTTT. As protein: CASSLTQDTQYF.

The V and J genes are TRBV4-3 and TRBJ2-3, with 9 bases fitting TRBD2. This CDR3 comprises 14 residues. Germline CDR1 LGHNA, CDR2 YSLEER. Losses at the gene ends were 5 bases for V and 5 bases for J; bases not matched to a gene: 5. The CDR3 is CASSVIAGVDTQYF. CDR3 in DNA: TGCGCCAGCAGCGTCATAGCGGGAGTAGATACGCAGTATTTT.

CDR3: CASSLDSQGATYEQYF. The DNA of the CDR3 is TGCGCCAGCAGCTTGGATAGCCAGGGGGCTACCTACGAGCAGTACTTC. The chain combines TRBV5-1 with TRBJ2-7; 8 nucleotides agree with TRBD1. The CDR3 spans 16 residues. CDR1 and CDR2 (germline): SGHRS, YFSETQ. V lost 0 bases, J lost 2 bases, and 7 bases stayed unmatched.

The chain uses TRBV6-5 and TRBJ1-1, with TRBD1 identical over 7 bases. CDR3 length equals 15 residues. V lost 0 bases, J lost 7 bases, and 8 bases stayed unmatched. CDR1 is MNHEY and CDR2 is SVGAGI in the germline V gene. This CDR3 reads CASSYSNNRGGEAFF. The CDR3 DNA sequence: TGTGCCAGCAGTTACTCGAACAACAGGGGAGGTGAAGCTTTCTTT.